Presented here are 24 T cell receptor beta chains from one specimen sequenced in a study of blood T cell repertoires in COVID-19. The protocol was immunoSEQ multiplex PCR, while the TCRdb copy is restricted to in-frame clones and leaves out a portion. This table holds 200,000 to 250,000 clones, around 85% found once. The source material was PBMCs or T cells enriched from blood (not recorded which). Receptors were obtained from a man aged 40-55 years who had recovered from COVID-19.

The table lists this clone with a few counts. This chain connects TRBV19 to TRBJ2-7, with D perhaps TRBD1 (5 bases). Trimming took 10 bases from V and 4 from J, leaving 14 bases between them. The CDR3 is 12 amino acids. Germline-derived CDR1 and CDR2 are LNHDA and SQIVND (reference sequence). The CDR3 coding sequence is TGTGCCACTCAGGGTGCCGCTTACGAGCAGTACTTC. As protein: CATQGAAYEQYF.

CDR3 amino acids: CASVGDTNTGELFF. DNA for the CDR3: TGTGCCAGCGTCGGGGACACGAACACCGGGGAGCTGTTTTTT. This rearrangement joins TRBV28 to TRBJ2-2; possibly TRBD1 for D (6 bases). Trimming removed 8 bases at V and 0 bases at J, with 10 bases between. This CDR3 spans 14 amino acids. CDR1 is MDHEN and CDR2 is SYDVKM in the germline V gene.

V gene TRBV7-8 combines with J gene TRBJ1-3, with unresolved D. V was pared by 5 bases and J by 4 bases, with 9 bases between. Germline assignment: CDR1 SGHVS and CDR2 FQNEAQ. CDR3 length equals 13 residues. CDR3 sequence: CASSRSSGNTIYF. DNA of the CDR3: TGTGCCAGCAGCCGGTCCTCCGGAAACACCATATATTTT.

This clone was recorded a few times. The chain's CDR3 is CASSQEGGPINSPLHF. DNA for the CDR3: TGTGCCAGCAGCCAAGAAGGAGGGCCCATTAATTCACCCCTCCACTTT. J is TRBJ1-6 and V is TRBV4-2; no firm D call. CDR1 is LGHNA and CDR2 is YNFKEQ in the germline V gene. V dropped 0 bases and J dropped 6 bases, with 12 bases sitting between them. This CDR3 has 16 residues.

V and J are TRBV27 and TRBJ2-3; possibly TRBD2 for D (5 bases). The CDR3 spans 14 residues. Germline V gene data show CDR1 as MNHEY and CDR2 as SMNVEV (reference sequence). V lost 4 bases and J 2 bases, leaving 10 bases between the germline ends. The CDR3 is CASSSTILTDTQYF. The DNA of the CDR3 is TGTGCCAGCAGTTCGACTATACTCACAGATACGCAGTATTTT.

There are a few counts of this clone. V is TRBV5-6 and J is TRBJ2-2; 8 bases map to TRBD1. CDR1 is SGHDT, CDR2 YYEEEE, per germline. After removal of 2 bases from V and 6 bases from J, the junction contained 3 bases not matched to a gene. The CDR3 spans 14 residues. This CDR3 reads CASSFGQGSGELFF. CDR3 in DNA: TGTGCCAGCAGCTTCGGACAGGGATCCGGGGAGCTGTTTTTT. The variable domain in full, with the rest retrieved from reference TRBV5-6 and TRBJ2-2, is DAGVTQSPTHLIKTRGQQVTLRCSPKSGHDTVSWYQQALGQGPQFIFQYYEEEERQRGNFPDRFSGHQFPNYSSELNVNALLLGDSALYLCASSFGQGSGELFFGEGSRLTVL.

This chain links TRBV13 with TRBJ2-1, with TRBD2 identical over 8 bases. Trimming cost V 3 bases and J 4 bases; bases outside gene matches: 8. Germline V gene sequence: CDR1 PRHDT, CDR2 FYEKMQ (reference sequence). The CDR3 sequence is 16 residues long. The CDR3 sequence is CASSLGQAGAYNEQFF. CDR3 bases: TGTGCCAGCAGCTTGGGACAAGCGGGAGCATACAATGAGCAGTTCTTC.

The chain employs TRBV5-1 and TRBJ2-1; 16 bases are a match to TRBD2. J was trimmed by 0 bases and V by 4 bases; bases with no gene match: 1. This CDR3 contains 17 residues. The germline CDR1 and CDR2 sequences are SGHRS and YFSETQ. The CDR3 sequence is CASSGTSGRVSYNEQFF. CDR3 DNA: TGCGCCAGCAGCGGGACTAGCGGGAGGGTCTCCTACAATGAGCAGTTCTTC.

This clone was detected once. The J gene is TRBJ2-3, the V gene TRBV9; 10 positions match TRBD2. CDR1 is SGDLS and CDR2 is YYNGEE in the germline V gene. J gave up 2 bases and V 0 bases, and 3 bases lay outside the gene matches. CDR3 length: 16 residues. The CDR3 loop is CASSVGTSGITDTQYF. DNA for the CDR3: TGTGCCAGCAGCGTAGGTACTAGCGGGATCACAGATACGCAGTATTTT.

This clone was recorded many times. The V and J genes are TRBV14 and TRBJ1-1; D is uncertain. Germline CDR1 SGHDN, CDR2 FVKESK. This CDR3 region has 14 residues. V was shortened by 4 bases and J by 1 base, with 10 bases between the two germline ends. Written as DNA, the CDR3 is TGTGCCAGCAGCCCCCGAGGCAAGAACACTGAAGCTTTCTTT. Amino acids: CASSPRGKNTEAFF.

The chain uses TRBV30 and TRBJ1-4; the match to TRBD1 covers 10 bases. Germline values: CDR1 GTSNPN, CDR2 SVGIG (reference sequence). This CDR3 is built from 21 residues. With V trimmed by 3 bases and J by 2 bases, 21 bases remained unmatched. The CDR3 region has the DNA TGTGCCTGGAGCGGAGGGGCGCCAAGACAGGGGGCTAGGCAGACTAATGAAAAACTGTTTTTT. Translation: CAWSGGAPRQGARQTNEKLFF.

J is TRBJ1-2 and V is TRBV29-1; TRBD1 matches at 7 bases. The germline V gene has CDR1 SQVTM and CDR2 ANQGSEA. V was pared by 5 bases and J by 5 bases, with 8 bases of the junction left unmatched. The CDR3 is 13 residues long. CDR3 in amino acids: CSVFEDRNYGYTF. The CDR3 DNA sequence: TGCAGCGTTTTTGAGGACAGGAATTATGGCTACACCTTC.

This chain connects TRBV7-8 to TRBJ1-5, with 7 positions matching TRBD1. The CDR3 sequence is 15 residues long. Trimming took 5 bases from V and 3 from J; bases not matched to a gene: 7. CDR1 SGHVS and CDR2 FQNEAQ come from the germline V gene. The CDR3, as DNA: TGTGCCAGCAGCCTTACACAGGGGAACAATCAGCCCCAGCATTTT. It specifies CASSLTQGNNQPQHF.

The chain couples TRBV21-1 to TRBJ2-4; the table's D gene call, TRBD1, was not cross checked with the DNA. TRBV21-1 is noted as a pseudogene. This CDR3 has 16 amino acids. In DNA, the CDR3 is TGTGCCAGCAGCAGTCCCGGGACAGGGAAAAAAAACATTCAGTACTTC. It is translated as CASSSPGTGKKNIQYF.

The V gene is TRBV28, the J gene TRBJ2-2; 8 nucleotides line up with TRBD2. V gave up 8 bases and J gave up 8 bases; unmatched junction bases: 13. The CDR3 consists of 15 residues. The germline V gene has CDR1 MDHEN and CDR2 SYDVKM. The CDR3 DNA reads TGTGCCAGCTCAAAGCGGGAGCCCCCTTGGGGGGAGCTGTTTTTT. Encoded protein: CASSKREPPWGELFF. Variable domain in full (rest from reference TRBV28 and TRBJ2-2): DVKVTQSSRYLVKRTGEKVFLECVQDMDHENMFWYRQDPGLGLRLIYFSYDVKMKEKGDIPEGYSVSREKKERFSLILESASTNQTSMYLCASSKREPPWGELFFGEGSRLTVL.

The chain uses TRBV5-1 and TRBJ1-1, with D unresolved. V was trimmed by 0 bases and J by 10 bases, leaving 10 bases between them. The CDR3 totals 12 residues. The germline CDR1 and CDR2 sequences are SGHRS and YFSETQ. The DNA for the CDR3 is TGCGCCAGCAGCTTGGACCGGGGTGGAGCTTTCTTT. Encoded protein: CASSLDRGGAFF.

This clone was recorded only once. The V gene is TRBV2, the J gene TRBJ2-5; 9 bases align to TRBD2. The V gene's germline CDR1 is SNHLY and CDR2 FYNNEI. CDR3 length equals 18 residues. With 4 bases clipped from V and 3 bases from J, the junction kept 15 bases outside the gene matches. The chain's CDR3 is CASSGSSGKINKKETQYF. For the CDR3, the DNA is TGTGCCAGCAGTGGTTCTAGCGGGAAAATAAATAAAAAAGAGACCCAGTACTTC.

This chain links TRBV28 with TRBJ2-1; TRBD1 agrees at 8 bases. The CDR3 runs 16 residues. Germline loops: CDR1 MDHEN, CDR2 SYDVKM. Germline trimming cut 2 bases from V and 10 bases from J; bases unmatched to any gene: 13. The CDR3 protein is CASSLPAGGLPREQFF. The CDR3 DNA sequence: TGTGCCAGCAGTTTACCTGCAGGGGGCTTGCCTCGGGAGCAGTTCTTC. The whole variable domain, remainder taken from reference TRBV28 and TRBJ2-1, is DVKVTQSSRYLVKRTGEKVFLECVQDMDHENMFWYRQDPGLGLRLIYFSYDVKMKEKGDIPEGYSVSREKKERFSLILESASTNQTSMYLCASSLPAGGLPREQFFGPGTRLTVL.

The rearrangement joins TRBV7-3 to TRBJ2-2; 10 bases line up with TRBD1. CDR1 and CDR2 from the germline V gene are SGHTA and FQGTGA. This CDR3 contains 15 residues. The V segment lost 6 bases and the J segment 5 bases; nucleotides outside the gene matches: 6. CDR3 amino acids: CASSPGTGVTGELFF. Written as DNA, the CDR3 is TGTGCCAGCAGTCCCGGGACAGGGGTGACCGGGGAGCTGTTTTTT.

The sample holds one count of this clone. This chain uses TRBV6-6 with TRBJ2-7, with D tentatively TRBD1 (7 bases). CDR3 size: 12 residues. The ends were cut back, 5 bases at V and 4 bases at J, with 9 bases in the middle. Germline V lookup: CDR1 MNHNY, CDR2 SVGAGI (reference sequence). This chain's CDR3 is CASSPGGYEQYF. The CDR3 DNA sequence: TGTGCCAGCAGTCCAGGGGGGTACGAGCAGTACTTC.

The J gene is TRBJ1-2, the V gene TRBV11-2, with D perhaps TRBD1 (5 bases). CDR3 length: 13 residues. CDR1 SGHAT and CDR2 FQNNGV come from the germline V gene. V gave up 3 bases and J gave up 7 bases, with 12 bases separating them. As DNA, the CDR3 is TGTGCCAGCAGCTTTTCGGGGGGGAGTGGCTACACCTTC. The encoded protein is CASSFSGGSGYTF.

CDR3 sequence: CASSFTSGNYEQYF. The CDR3 coding sequence is TGTGCCAGCAGTTTTACTAGCGGAAACTACGAGCAGTACTTC. This rearrangement joins TRBV6-5 to TRBJ2-7, with 8 bases that match TRBD2. Per the germline V gene, CDR1 is MNHEY and CDR2 is SVGAGI. There are 14 residues in the CDR3. Trimming cost V 4 bases and J 3 bases; bases outside gene matches: 5.

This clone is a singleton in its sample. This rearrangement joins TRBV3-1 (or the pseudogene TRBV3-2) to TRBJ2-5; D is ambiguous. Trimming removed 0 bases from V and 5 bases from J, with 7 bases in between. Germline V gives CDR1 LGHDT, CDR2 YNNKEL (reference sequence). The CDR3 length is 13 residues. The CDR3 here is CASSQEVRETQYF. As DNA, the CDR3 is TGTGCCAGCAGCCAAGAGGTTCGGGAGACCCAGTACTTC.

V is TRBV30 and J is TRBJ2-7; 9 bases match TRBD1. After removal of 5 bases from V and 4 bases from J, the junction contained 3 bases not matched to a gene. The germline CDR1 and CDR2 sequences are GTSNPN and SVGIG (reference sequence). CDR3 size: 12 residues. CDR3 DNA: TGTGCCTGGGGGACAGGGAGATACGAGCAGTACTTC. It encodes CAWGTGRYEQYF.